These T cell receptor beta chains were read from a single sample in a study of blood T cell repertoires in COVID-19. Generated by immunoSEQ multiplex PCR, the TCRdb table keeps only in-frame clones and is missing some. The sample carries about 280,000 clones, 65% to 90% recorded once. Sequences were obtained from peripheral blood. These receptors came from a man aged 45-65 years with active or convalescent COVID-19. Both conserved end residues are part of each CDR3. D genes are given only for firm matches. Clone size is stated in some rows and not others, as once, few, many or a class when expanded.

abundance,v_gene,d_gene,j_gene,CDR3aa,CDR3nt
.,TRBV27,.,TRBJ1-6,CASSLSEEYLSPLHF,TGTGCCAGCAGTTTATCGGAGGAATACCTGTCACCCCTCCACTTT
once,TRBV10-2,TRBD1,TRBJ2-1,CASRPVTGRSYNEQFF,TGCGCCAGCAGGCCCGTGACAGGGCGATCCTACAATGAGCAGTTCTTC
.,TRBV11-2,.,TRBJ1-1,CASRNLRGGTEAFF,TGTGCCAGCAGGAATCTTAGGGGTGGGACTGAAGCTTTCTTT
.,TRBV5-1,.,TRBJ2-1,CASSSTTPHEQFF,TGCGCCAGCAGCTCAACTACCCCCCATGAGCAGTTCTTC
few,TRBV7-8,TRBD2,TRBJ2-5,CASSLPGLAGVFPEETQYF,TGTGCCAGCAGCTTACCCGGACTAGCGGGAGTTTTTCCCGAAGAGACCCAGTACTTC
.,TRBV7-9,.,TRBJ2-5,CASSLALPSHETQYF,TGTGCCAGCAGCTTAGCCCTCCCTAGCCACGAGACCCAGTACTTC
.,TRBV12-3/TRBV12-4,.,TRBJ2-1,CASREEWGEQFF,TGTGCCAGCAGGGAGGAGTGGGGTGAGCAGTTCTTC
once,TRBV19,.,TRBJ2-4,CASSGLASNIQYF,TGTGCCAGTAGTGGGCTAGCATCGAACATTCAGTACTTC
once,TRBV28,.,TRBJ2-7,CASSSVRYEQYF,TGTGCCAGCAGTTCGGTCCGCTACGAGCAGTACTTC
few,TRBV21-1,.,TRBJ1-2,CASSLEAERYGYTF,TGTGCCAGCAGCTTAGAGGCAGAAAGGTATGGCTACACCTTC
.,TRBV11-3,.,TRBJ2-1,CASSLYPLNEQFF,TGTGCCAGCAGCCTCTACCCCCTGAATGAGCAGTTCTTC
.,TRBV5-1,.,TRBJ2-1,CASSLRELGPEQFF,TGCGCCAGCAGCCTCCGGGAGCTAGGCCCGGAGCAGTTCTTC
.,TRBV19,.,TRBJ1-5,CASALGWSNQPQHF,TGTGCCAGTGCGTTGGGCTGGAGCAATCAGCCCCAGCATTTT
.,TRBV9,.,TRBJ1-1,CASSPSGGITEAFF,TGTGCCAGCAGCCCGTCGGGAGGGATCACTGAAGCTTTCTTT
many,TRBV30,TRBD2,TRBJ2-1,CAWSVGGRNEQFF,TGTGCCTGGAGTGTTGGCGGGAGAAATGAGCAGTTCTTC
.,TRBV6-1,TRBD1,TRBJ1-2,CASSVQRQGTNYGYTF,TGTGCCAGCAGTGTCCAGAGACAGGGTACCAACTATGGCTACACCTTC
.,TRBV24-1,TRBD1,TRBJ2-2,CATGDRGRAGELFF,TGTGCCACCGGGGACAGGGGAAGGGCCGGGGAGCTGTTTTTT
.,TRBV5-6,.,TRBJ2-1,CASSLKGIYNSYNEQFF,TGTGCCAGCAGCTTGAAGGGGATTTACAACTCCTACAATGAGCAGTTCTTC
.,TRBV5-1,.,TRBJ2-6,CASSLGAGLRSGANVLTF,TGCGCCAGCAGCTTGGGGGCAGGGTTACGCTCTGGGGCCAACGTCCTGACTTTC
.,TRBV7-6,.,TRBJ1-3,CASSLSVSGNTIYF,TGTGCCAGCAGCTTATCCGTCTCTGGAAACACCATATATTTT
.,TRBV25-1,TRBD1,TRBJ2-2,CASSAYRGRDTGELFF,TGTGCCAGCAGTGCGTACAGGGGGCGGGACACCGGGGAGCTGTTTTTT
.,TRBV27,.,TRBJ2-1,CASSLRNNEQFF,TGTGCCAGCAGTTTGAGAAACAATGAGCAGTTCTTC
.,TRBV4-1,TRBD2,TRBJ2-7,CASSQGLAGDEQYF,TGCGCCAGCAGCCAAGGACTAGCGGGAGACGAGCAGTACTTC
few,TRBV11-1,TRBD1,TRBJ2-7,CASTAARTGGGDEQYF,TGTGCCAGCACCGCGGCACGGACAGGGGGCGGCGACGAGCAGTACTTC
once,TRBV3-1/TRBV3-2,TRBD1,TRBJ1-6,CASSQSVAGGSPLHF,TGTGCCAGCAGCCAAAGTGTAGCAGGGGGTTCACCCCTCCACTTT
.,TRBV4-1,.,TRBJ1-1,CASSQVPVMNTEAFF,TGCGCCAGCAGCCAAGTTCCGGTCATGAACACTGAAGCTTTCTTT
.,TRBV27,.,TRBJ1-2,CASSDSGVDGYTF,TGTGCCAGCAGTGACTCAGGGGTGGATGGCTACACCTTC
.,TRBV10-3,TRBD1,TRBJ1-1,CATRDRDIATEAFF,TGTGCCACCCGGGACAGGGATATAGCCACTGAAGCTTTCTTT
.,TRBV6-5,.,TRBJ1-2,CASSYGSGYGYTF,TGTGCCAGCAGTTACGGTTCAGGTTATGGCTACACCTTC